This TCR beta chain was identified in a study of breast tumors, draining lymph nodes, adjacent tissues (dated by TCRdb to between 2015 and 2016). Background on the whole study: TCR beta repertoires were compared across tumor, adjacent nontumor tissue and axillary lymph nodes obtained from breast cancer patients. The study aimed to assess the relationships and possible T-cell exchange between tumor, surrounding tissue and draining lymph node repertoires in human breast cancer.

Including the terminal cysteine and phenylalanine, the CDR3 comprises 13 residues. The CDR3 DNA has 39 bases and is translated from base 1. The V end loses 4 bases and the J end loses 5 bases, and a stretch of 8 bases separates them. Via the germline V gene, CDR1 is MNHEY and CDR2 SVGAGI. Sequencing used an Illumina HiSeq 2000. Multiplex PCR amplification was used to build the TCR beta chain libraries. The amplified TCR beta chain products were analyzed by high-throughput sequencing. TCRdb reworked the public reads: Q25 trimming with fastp, MiXCR clone assembly, productive beta chains retained. Rows with one shared CDR3 protein collapse into an entry with the most common genes and DNA. The sample table shows approximately 170,000 distinct CDR3 sequences, and 30% to 35% are seen once. Over 3.5% of the sample lies in the top ten. The axillary draining lymph nodes of breast cancer patients were the source of the lymph node samples.

This clonotype was detected many times. The specificity of this receptor is unknown. No much larger clone is present one base from it, and per-base qualities are unavailable. What the study reported, not specific to this receptor: A scenario in which most tumor T cells derive from the lymph node and then expand within tumor tissue was judged to be consistent with the data. Rather than being directly demonstrated, the conclusion that tumor T cells originate in lymph nodes was presented as consistent with a hypothesis. Tumor and nontumor tissue repertoires were significantly more similar in luminal-like than in basal-like breast cancer. Tumor T-cell repertoires showed less diversity than lymph node repertoires and more diversity than nontumor tissue repertoires, and tumor T-cell repertoires showed preferential V and J gene usage.

This TCR was sampled from a female donor with breast cancer. Some clones in this sample may be carry-over from other donors' samples. The sequencing input was axillary lymph node tissue. This receptor chain uses TRBV6-5 and TRBJ1-4; the D gene remains uncertain. The CDR3 is CASSSTLNEKLFF. DNA sequence: TGTGCCAGCAGTTCCACCCTGAATGAAAAACTGTTTTTT.